This T cell receptor (beta chain) was sequenced during a study of control samples from healthy donors and cancer patients. CDR3 size: 14 residues. Germline CDR1 is SGHNT and CDR2 is YYREEE (reference sequence). Trimming took 0 bases from V and 7 from J; bases not matched to a gene: 7. The data were produced by immunoSEQ multiplex PCR, yet TCRdb's version contains in-frame clones alone and is incomplete. The data hold roughly 190,000 clones, with around 91% observed a single time. Sequenced: blood. The TCR sequence derives from a woman aged 25 to 39 in good health. The chain links TRBV5-4 to TRBJ2-7, with 7 nucleotides matching TRBD2. The CDR3 here is CASSLVGTTGEQYF. The CDR3 region has the DNA TGTGCCAGCAGCTTGGTCGGGACTACGGGGGAGCAGTACTTC.